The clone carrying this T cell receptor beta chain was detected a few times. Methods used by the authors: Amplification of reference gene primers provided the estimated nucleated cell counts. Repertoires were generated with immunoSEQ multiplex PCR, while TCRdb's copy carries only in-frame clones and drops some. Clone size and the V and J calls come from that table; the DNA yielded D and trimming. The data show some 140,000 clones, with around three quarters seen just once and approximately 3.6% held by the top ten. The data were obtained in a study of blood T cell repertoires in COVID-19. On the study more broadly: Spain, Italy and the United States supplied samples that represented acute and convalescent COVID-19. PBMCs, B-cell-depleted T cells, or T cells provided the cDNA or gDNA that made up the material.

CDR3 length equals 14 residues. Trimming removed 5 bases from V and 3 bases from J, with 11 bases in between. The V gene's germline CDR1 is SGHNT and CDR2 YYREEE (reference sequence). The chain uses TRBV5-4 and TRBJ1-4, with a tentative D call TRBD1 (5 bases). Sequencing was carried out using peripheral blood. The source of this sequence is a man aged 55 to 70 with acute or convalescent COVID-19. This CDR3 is CASSLDRANEKLFF. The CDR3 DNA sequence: TGTGCCAGCAGTTTAGACAGAGCTAATGAAAAACTGTTTTTT.